Each of the 18 T cell receptor beta chains below was sequenced from the same sample in a study of T cells in women clearing cervical HPV infection. Clones were read by immunoSEQ multiplex PCR, and TCRdb kept only the in-frame ones, dropping some. Its clone listing holds tens of thousands of clones. Sequencing was carried out using blood buffy coat. The receptors were gathered from a woman aged 18-70 years with a cervical HPV16 infection that either progressed to CIN3+ or cleared (not recorded which).

On this clone itself: The read terminates 3 residues ahead of where the CDR3 ends, so the germline J gene completes it. The chain links TRBV19 to TRBJ1-2; unclear D gene. The germline gives CDR1 LNHDA, CDR2 SQIVND (reference sequence). The CDR3 length is 13 residues. Between the trimmed V and J ends, which lost 0 bases and 3 bases, there was a span of 5 bases. The CDR3 sequence: CASSIDLYYGYTF. The sequenced CDR3 bases are TGTGCCAGTAGTATAGATCTATACTATGGC. Drawing the rest from reference TRBV19 and TRBJ1-2, the complete variable domain is DGGITQSPKYLFRKEGQNVTLSCEQNLNHDAMYWYRQDPGQGLRLIYYSQIVNDFQKGDIAEGYSVSREKKESFPLTVTSAQKNPTAFYLCASSIDLYYGYTFGSGTRLTVV.

A word on this clone: From the germline J gene comes the end of the CDR3, since the read stops 3 residues before it. This chain connects TRBV7-6 to TRBJ1-1; 7 bases are a match to TRBD1. The V gene's germline CDR1 is SGHVS and CDR2 FNYEAQ. J was trimmed by 4 bases and V by 0 bases; bases with no gene match: 2. The CDR3 has 14 amino acids. The sequenced part of the CDR3 DNA is TGTGCCAGCAGCTTAGCAGGGGGCCTCACTGAA. Amino acid sequence: CASSLAGGLTE. Given in full, the CDR3 is CASSLAGGLTEAFF.

As concerns this clone: The junction does not match germline at one end; this may be a read error. The observed sequence ends 3 residues before the CDR3 terminus, with the missing tail filled in from the germline J gene. The chain is built from TRBV4-2 and TRBJ2-6; D is perhaps TRBD1 or TRBD2 (5 bases each). Germline CDR1 and CDR2: LGHNA and YNFKEQ. The CDR3 loop spans 18 amino acids. CDR3 in amino acids: CASSQHLRGVSGANVLTF. The CDR3 DNA, read in part, is TGCGCCAGCAGCCAGCACCTCCGAGGGGTTTCTGGGGCCAACGTC.

As for this clone: The read finishes 3 residues shy of the CDR3 end, and the germline J gene is used to complete it. The J gene is TRBJ1-2, the V gene TRBV6-1; D is uncertain. The germline gives CDR1 MNHNS, CDR2 SASEGT. The CDR3 is made up of 14 amino acids. The CDR3 loop is CASSEEPRSRVYTF. Incomplete CDR3 DNA: TGTGCCAGCAGTGAAGAGCCCAGGAGTCGCGTC.

Regarding this clone: The read terminates 3 residues ahead of where the CDR3 ends, so the germline J gene completes it. The chain carries TRBV7-8 and TRBJ1-4; TRBD1 is a possible D gene (5 bases). CDR1 SGHVS and CDR2 FQNEAQ come from the germline V gene. The CDR3 runs to 15 residues. V was shortened by 5 bases and J by 0 bases, with 10 bases between the two germline ends. The CDR3 protein is CASSATGSTNEKLFF. Partial CDR3 DNA: TGTGCCAGCAGCGCCACAGGCTCAACTAATGAAAAA.

Turning to this clone: The read falls 3 residues short of the CDR3 end, and the missing part is taken from the germline J gene. The chain uses TRBV19 and TRBJ1-2, with 8 nucleotides matching TRBD1. CDR3 length equals 14 residues. The V segment lost 7 bases and the J segment 7 bases; nucleotides outside the gene matches: 11. Germline V gene sequence: CDR1 LNHDA, CDR2 SQIVND (reference sequence). The sequenced part of the CDR3 DNA is TGTGCCAGTAAGACAGGGGCCCCAACTGCTGGC. Amino acids: CASKTGAPTAG. The whole CDR3 sequence is CASKTGAPTAGYTF. Using reference TRBV19 and TRBJ1-2 for the parts outside the CDR3, the full variable domain is DGGITQSPKYLFRKEGQNVTLSCEQNLNHDAMYWYRQDPGQGLRLIYYSQIVNDFQKGDIAEGYSVSREKKESFPLTVTSAQKNPTAFYLCASKTGAPTAGYTFGSGTRLTVV.

Concerning this clone: Read sequence stops 3 residues before the CDR3 end, and the germline J gene provides the missing end. This chain connects TRBV19 to TRBJ1-3; 10 bases agree with TRBD1. V dropped 3 bases and J dropped 4; count of bases not matched to a gene: 9. CDR1 is LNHDA, CDR2 SQIVND, per germline (reference sequence). This CDR3 is built from 17 residues. CDR3 DNA, as far as it was read: TGTGCCAGTAGTATCCAGATTGACAGGGGGCAAGGAAACACC. Translation: CASSIQIDRGQGNT. The full CDR3 protein reads CASSIQIDRGQGNTIYF.

Concerning this clone: Read coverage stops 3 residues before the CDR3 terminus; the germline J gene supplies the remainder. This chain connects TRBV11-3 to TRBJ1-4; TRBD1 might be the D (6 bases). Per the germline V gene, CDR1 is SGHNT and CDR2 is YENEEA. The CDR3 totals 14 residues. V was pared by 1 base and J by 7 bases, with 10 bases between. Incomplete CDR3 DNA: TGTGCCAGCAGCTTAGCCAGGGGAAGTGAAAAA. It encodes CASSLARGSEK. The CDR3 in its entirety is CASSLARGSEKLFF.

In regard to this clone: The read ends 3 residues shy of where the CDR3 ends; the end is completed using the germline J gene. The chain joins TRBV15 to TRBJ2-1; 8 bases match TRBD2. V lost 0 bases, J lost 9 bases, and 4 bases stayed unmatched. CDR3 length equals 14 residues. Germline loops: CDR1 LNHNV, CDR2 YYDKDF (reference sequence). CDR3 amino acids: CATSRESGSGEQFF. The DNA read from the CDR3 is TGTGCCACCAGCAGAGAGAGCGGGAGTGGTGAG.

CDR3 loop: CSARRQENYGYTF. CDR3 DNA (partial): TGCAGTGCTAGACGACAGGAGAACTATGGC. The chain carries TRBV20-1 and TRBJ1-2; possible D gene TRBD1, 6 bases. The CDR3 end is not reached by the read, which stops 3 residues before it; the germline J gene fills it in. The germline V and J ends were trimmed by 2 bases and 2 bases, with 9 bases remaining between them. Germline loops: CDR1 DFQATT, CDR2 SNEGSKA (reference sequence). The CDR3 consists of 13 residues.

On this clone: The CDR3 end lies 3 residues beyond the end of the read and is filled in from the germline J gene. The chain employs TRBV18 and TRBJ2-7; 8 bases match TRBD2. This CDR3 is built from 16 residues. V was pared by 3 bases and J by 6 bases, with 13 bases of the junction left unmatched. CDR1 and CDR2 from the germline V gene are KGHSH and LQKENI. The sequenced part of the CDR3 DNA is TGTGCCAGCTCACCTCCGGGGAGCGGGAGTGGCAGCGAG. As protein: CASSPPGSGSGSE. The whole CDR3 sequence reads CASSPPGSGSGSEQYF.

On this clone itself: The read ends 3 residues before the CDR3 terminus; that terminus is restored from the germline J gene. This sequence joins TRBV2 and TRBJ2-1; 7 bases are shared with TRBD2. V was clipped by 1 base and J by 4 bases; unmatched bases: 1. The length of the CDR3 is 14 residues. The germline CDR1 and CDR2 sequences are SNHLY and FYNNEI. Here the CDR3 reads CASSEGGGYNEQFF. The part of the CDR3 DNA that was read is TGTGCCAGCAGTGAAGGCGGGGGATACAATGAG.

In the case of this clone: Read coverage stops 3 residues before the CDR3 terminus; the germline J gene supplies the remainder. The chain couples TRBV7-3 to TRBJ2-5, with 12 positions matching TRBD1. Germline V gene data show CDR1 as SGHTA and CDR2 as FQGTGA. This CDR3 is built from 15 residues. Unmatched junction bases numbered 8, after V lost 5 bases and J lost 7 bases. This chain's CDR3 is CASSPGTGGAWTQYF. Partial CDR3 DNA: TGTGCCAGCAGCCCCGGGACAGGGGGCGCCTGGACC.

Remarks on this clone: The DNA ends 3 residues before the CDR3 does, and the rest of the CDR3 is filled in from the germline J gene. V and J are TRBV28 and TRBJ1-2; D call uncertain. V was trimmed by 10 bases and J by 4 bases, leaving 7 bases between them. The CDR3 consists of 10 residues. From germline, CDR1 is MDHEN and CDR2 SYDVKM. The sequenced CDR3 bases are TGTGCCACCTACCGCTATGGC. Protein sequence: CATYRYG. The complete CDR3 protein is CATYRYGYTF.

About this clone itself: Read coverage stops 3 residues before the CDR3 terminus; the germline J gene supplies the remainder. The J gene is TRBJ2-3, the V gene TRBV10-3; tentative D call: TRBD2 (5 bases). Between the trimmed V and J ends, which lost 2 bases and 4 bases, there was a span of 16 bases. This CDR3 contains 16 residues. Germline CDR1 ENHRY, CDR2 SYGVKD. CDR3 sequence reads: CAISERNGGLPDTQYF. The covered CDR3 bases are TGTGCCATCAGTGAGAGAAACGGCGGACTCCCAGATACG.

Its frequency marks this clone as medium-sized. The sequenced fragment ends 3 residues before the CDR3 boundary, so the rest is inferred from the germline J gene. The sample contains more than one DNA sequence encoding this CDR3. The chain recombines TRBV5-1 with TRBJ2-5, with 9 bases identical to TRBD2. The CDR3 loop spans 16 amino acids. After removal of 0 bases from V and 7 bases from J, the junction contained 10 bases not matched to a gene. Per the germline V gene, CDR1 is SGHRS and CDR2 is YFSETQ. The sequenced part of the CDR3 DNA is TGCGCCAGCAGCTTGGAACCGGGACTAGCTGTTGGGACC. Translating gives CASSLEPGLAVGT. The CDR3 reads in full as CASSLEPGLAVGTQYF.

Worth noting for this clone: The CDR3 goes on 3 residues after the read ends, and that part is filled in from the germline J gene. This chain uses TRBV7-2 with TRBJ1-3; 7 bases are a match to TRBD1. V shed 5 bases and J 0 bases; nucleotides not matched to a gene: 4. The CDR3 totals 15 residues. The germline CDR1 and CDR2 sequences are SGHTA and FQGNSA. The DNA read from the CDR3 is TGTGCCAGCAGCCCGGACAGGTTCTCTGGAAACACC. It translates to CASSPDRFSGNT. The entire CDR3 reads CASSPDRFSGNTIYF. Full variable domain (rest looked up from reference TRBV7-2 and TRBJ1-3): GAGVSQSPSNKVTEKGKDVELRCDPISGHTALYWYRQSLGQGLEFLIYFQGNSAPDKSGLPSDRFSAERTGGSVSTLTIQRTQQEDSAVYLCASSPDRFSGNTIYFGEGSWLTVV.

Details on this clone: The CDR3 is cut off 3 residues early in the read; its end comes from the germline J gene. This sequence joins TRBV20-1 and TRBJ1-2; 10 bases align to TRBD1. Germline assignment: CDR1 DFQATT and CDR2 SNEGSKA (reference sequence). The CDR3 extends over 16 amino acids. The junction had 13 bases not matched to a gene; V was cut back by 6 bases and J by 3 bases. The CDR3 reads CSANGQGVGRDYGYTF. The DNA read from the CDR3 is TGCAGTGCAAATGGACAGGGGGTTGGTCGGGACTATGGC.